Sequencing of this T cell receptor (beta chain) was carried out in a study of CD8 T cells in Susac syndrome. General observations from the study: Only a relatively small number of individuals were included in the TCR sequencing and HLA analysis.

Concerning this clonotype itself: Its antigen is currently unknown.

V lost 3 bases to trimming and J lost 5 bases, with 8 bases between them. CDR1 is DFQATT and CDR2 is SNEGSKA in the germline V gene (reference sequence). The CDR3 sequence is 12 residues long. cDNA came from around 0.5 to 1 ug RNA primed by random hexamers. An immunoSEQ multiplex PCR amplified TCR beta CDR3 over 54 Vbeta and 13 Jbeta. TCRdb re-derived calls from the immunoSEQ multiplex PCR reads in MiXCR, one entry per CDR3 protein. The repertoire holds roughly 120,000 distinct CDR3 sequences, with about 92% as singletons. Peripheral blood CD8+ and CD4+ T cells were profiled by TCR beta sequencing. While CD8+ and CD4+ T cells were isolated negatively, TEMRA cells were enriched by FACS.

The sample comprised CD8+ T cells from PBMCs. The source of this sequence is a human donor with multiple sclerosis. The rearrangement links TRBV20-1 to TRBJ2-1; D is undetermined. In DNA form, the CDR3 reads TGCAGTGCTAGTGACGAAAACAATGAGCAGTTCTTC. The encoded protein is CSASDENNEQFF.